This TCR beta chain was recovered during a study of cytomegalovirus exposure and HLA in healthy donors. General study results and limits: Most subjects had HLA-A and HLA-B alleles reportedly predicted accurately by TCR beta sequences. Later analysis associated a missense DCLRE1C variant with TCR beta V- and J-gene trimming.

PCR amplification relied on 60 Vbeta primers (plus 13 Jbeta primers). Libraries were prepared by immunoSEQ multiplex PCR; TCRdb keeps only in-frame clonotypes and omits some of them. The sample gives 130,000 or so clones, about 8.5% of which show up once; 4.5% to 5.5% is in the top ten. This clone was detected only a few times. Its antigen is not identified. The CDR3 has 14 residues. V lost 2 bases, J lost 2 bases, and 8 bases lay in between. Germline-derived CDR1 and CDR2 are MNHEY and SMNVEV (reference sequence). This rearrangement joins TRBV27 to TRBJ2-3, with a possible D match to TRBD1 (5 bases). The sample consisted of PBMCs. The sequence was collected from a man aged 40-49 years in good health and CMV-seronegative. The CDR3 DNA reads TGTGCCAGCAGTTTACCGGACACCACAGATACGCAGTATTTT. It translates to CASSLPDTTDTQYF.